A single sample gave rise to the 16 T cell receptor beta chains below, sequenced in a study of T-cell reconstitution after alpha-beta-depleted transplantation in children. A TCRbeta library incorporating unique molecular identifiers was prepared. MiXCR was run by TCRdb on the PCR reads, yielding one entry per CDR3 protein. The repertoire holds about 250,000 distinct CDR3 sequences, with 20% to 30% as singletons. Sample: PBMCs, mostly from graft donor cells, taken 360 days after TCRalphabeta/CD19-depleted stem cell transplant. These receptors were taken from a female patient aged 2 to 10 who had a stem cell transplant for congenital amegakaryocytic thrombocytopenia, so the T cells may come from the graft donor.

The V and J genes are TRBV4-1 and TRBJ1-4; 8 bases agree with TRBD1. The CDR3 is made up of 19 amino acids. CDR1 MGHRA and CDR2 YSYEKL come from the germline V gene. Trimming cost V 5 bases and J 0 bases; bases outside gene matches: 14. The DNA of the CDR3 is TGCGCCAGCAGCTCACCCCGACAGGGGAAACTAGCAACTAATGAAAAACTGTTTTTT. Translated: CASSSPRQGKLATNEKLFF.

This clonotype has more than one count but fewer than ten. The rearrangement links TRBV5-1 to TRBJ2-3; D not resolved. Germline V gene data show CDR1 as SGHRS and CDR2 as YFSETQ. The CDR3 loop spans 17 amino acids. V was cut by 0 bases and J by 2 bases, with 16 bases left in between. CDR3 sequence: CASSLVAGQGPTDTQYF. The CDR3 nucleotides read TGCGCCAGCAGCTTGGTAGCAGGCCAAGGACCCACAGATACGCAGTATTTT.

This clonotype was picked up many times. CDR3 DNA: TGTGCCTGGAGTGGCGGGGGCACTGAAGCTTTCTTT. As protein: CAWSGGGTEAFF. The chain recombines TRBV30 with TRBJ1-1; TRBD1 is a possible D gene (5 bases). V was clipped by 1 base and J by 4 bases, with 7 bases between them. Germline V gives CDR1 GTSNPN, CDR2 SVGIG (reference sequence). The CDR3 runs 12 residues. Supplemented by reference TRBV30 and TRBJ1-1, the full variable domain reads SQTIHQWPATLVQPVGSPLSLECTVEGTSNPNLYWYRQAAGRGLQLLFYSVGIGQISSEVPQNLSASRPQDRQFILSSKKLLLSDSGFYLCAWSGGGTEAFFGQGTRLTVV.

This clonotype has just a few counts. This rearrangement joins TRBV20-1 to TRBJ2-7; no definite D call. Germline V gene sequence: CDR1 DFQATT, CDR2 SNEGSKA (reference sequence). The V and J ends lost 1 base and 0 bases respectively, with 13 bases between them. This CDR3 is built from 15 residues. CDR3 loop: CSARAFWVGSYEQYF. The CDR3, as DNA: TGCAGTGCTAGAGCTTTTTGGGTCGGCTCCTACGAGCAGTACTTC.

The V call is TRBV5-1, the J call TRBJ2-1; TRBD1 aligns across 9 bases. CDR3 length equals 15 residues. CDR1 and CDR2 (germline): SGHRS, YFSETQ. Trimming took 0 bases from V and 8 from J; bases not matched to a gene: 6. CDR3 amino acids: CASSLGGTGNHEQFF. Here the CDR3 DNA reads TGCGCCAGCAGCTTGGGCGGGACAGGGAATCATGAGCAGTTCTTC.

The sample holds a few counts of this clonotype. The chain is built from TRBV4-2 and TRBJ1-1; no clear D gene. In germline, CDR1 is LGHNA, CDR2 YNFKEQ. The CDR3 sequence is 14 residues long. Trimming pared 1 base from V and 7 bases from J, leaving 13 bases between. In nucleotides, the CDR3 is TGTGCCAGCAGCCAAGTATCGGGGTTTAGTGAAGCTTTCTTT. Translation: CASSQVSGFSEAFF.

This clonotype was seen ten or more times. This rearrangement joins TRBV29-1 to TRBJ1-4, with 8 bases that match TRBD1. V was pared by 7 bases and J by 8 bases, with 9 bases of the junction left unmatched. The V gene's germline CDR1 is SQVTM and CDR2 ANQGSEA. The CDR3 has 13 amino acids. CDR3 bases: TGCAGCGCCGCCGGACAGGGCCACGAAAAACTGTTTTTT. Its translation is CSAAGQGHEKLFF.

The V call is TRBV3-1, the J call TRBJ2-5; no definite D call. Germline loops: CDR1 LGHDT, CDR2 YNNKEL (reference sequence). This CDR3 contains 10 residues. The V and J ends lost 10 bases and 3 bases respectively, with 6 bases between them. CDR3 sequence (DNA): TGTGCCACCGGAAAAGAGACCCAGTACTTC. Amino acid sequence: CATGKETQYF.

This clonotype was observed a handful of times. The chain uses TRBV21-1 and TRBJ2-1; the table's D call, TRBD2, was not checked against the DNA. TRBV21-1 is a listed pseudogene. This CDR3 is 17 amino acids long. The CDR3 reads CASSNGWTSGRYREQFF. The CDR3 bases are TGTGCCAGCAGCAATGGATGGACTAGCGGGAGGTATCGGGAGCAGTTCTTC.

V gene TRBV11-2 combines with J gene TRBJ2-3; D tentatively fits TRBD1 or TRBD2 (5 bases each). The CDR3 sequence is 14 residues long. The V gene's germline CDR1 is SGHAT and CDR2 FQNNGV. V lost 4 bases and J 2 bases, leaving 10 bases between the germline ends. Here the CDR3 DNA reads TGTGCCAGCAGCTCCAGGGAGACCACAGATACGCAGTATTTT. It codes for CASSSRETTDTQYF.

The genes are TRBV12-3 or TRBV12-4 and TRBJ1-5, with TRBD1 matching over 7 bases. J lost 4 bases, V lost 6 bases, and 6 bases had no gene match. The CDR3 contains 14 residues. CDR3 protein: CASSPGTDNQPQHF. CDR3 nucleotides: TGTGCCAGCAGCCCCGGGACAGATAATCAGCCCCAGCATTTT.

This clonotype was counted only a few times. The V gene is TRBV12-3 or TRBV12-4, the J gene TRBJ2-7; 7 positions agree with TRBD2. V was pared by 5 bases and J by 0 bases, with 7 bases of the junction left unmatched. The CDR3 runs to 15 residues. The CDR3 is CASSNAGALSYEQYF. In DNA form, the CDR3 reads TGTGCCAGCAGTAATGCGGGAGCTCTCTCCTACGAGCAGTACTTC.

The rearrangement links TRBV2 to TRBJ2-7, with 11 bases matching TRBD1. Germline values: CDR1 SNHLY, CDR2 FYNNEI. The V segment lost 8 bases and the J segment 4 bases; nucleotides outside the gene matches: 4. CDR3 size: 13 residues. Written as DNA, the CDR3 is TGTGCCAGCGACGGGACAGGGGGGTACGAGCAGTACTTC. It specifies CASDGTGGYEQYF.

This clonotype occurred a few times. This sequence joins TRBV4-3 and TRBJ1-6; a possible D gene is TRBD1 (6 bases). V was cut by 0 bases and J by 5 bases, with 11 bases left in between. CDR1 and CDR2 from the germline V gene are LGHNA and YSLEER. This CDR3 is 16 amino acids long. The CDR3 here is CASSQDFNRDNSPLHF. Written as DNA, the CDR3 is TGCGCCAGCAGCCAAGATTTTAACAGGGATAATTCACCCCTCCACTTT.

The V call is TRBV5-6, the J call TRBJ2-1, with unresolved D. Germline V gene sequence: CDR1 SGHDT, CDR2 YYEEEE. The CDR3 covers 14 residues. The V end lost 0 bases, the J end lost 3 bases, and 7 bases lay between the germline ends. The CDR3 coding sequence is TGTGCCAGCAGCTTGGTCCAGAACTACAATGAGCAGTTCTTC. It encodes CASSLVQNYNEQFF. The variable domain in full, with the rest retrieved from reference TRBV5-6 and TRBJ2-1, is DAGVTQSPTHLIKTRGQQVTLRCSPKSGHDTVSWYQQALGQGPQFIFQYYEEEERQRGNFPDRFSGHQFPNYSSELNVNALLLGDSALYLCASSLVQNYNEQFFGPGTRLTVL.

There are many counts of this clonotype. The chain uses TRBV5-1 and TRBJ2-5; D is undetermined. Trimming left V 0 bases short and J 5 bases short, with 8 bases between. The CDR3 length is 13 residues. Germline CDR1 reads SGHRS; CDR2 reads YFSETQ. CDR3 sequence (DNA): TGCGCCAGCAGCTTGGCCCTGGAGGAGACCCAGTACTTC. Translation: CASSLALEETQYF.